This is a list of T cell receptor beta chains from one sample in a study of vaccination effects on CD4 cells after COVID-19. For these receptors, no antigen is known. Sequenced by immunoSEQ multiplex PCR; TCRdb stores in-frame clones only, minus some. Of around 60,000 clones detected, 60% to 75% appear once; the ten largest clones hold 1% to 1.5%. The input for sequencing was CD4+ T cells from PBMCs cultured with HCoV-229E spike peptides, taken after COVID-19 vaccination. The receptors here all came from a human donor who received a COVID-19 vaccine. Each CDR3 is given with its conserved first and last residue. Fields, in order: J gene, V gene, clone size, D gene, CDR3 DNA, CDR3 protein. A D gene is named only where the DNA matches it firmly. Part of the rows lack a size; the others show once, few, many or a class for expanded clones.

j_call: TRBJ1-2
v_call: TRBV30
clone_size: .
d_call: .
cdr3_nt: TGTGCCTGGAGTGACGGGACACGGAGAGGCTACACCTTC
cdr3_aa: CAWSDGTRRGYTF

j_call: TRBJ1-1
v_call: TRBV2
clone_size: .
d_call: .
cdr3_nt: TGTGCCAGCACCGATGGGGGGGAGACTGAAGCTTTCTTT
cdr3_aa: CASTDGGETEAFF

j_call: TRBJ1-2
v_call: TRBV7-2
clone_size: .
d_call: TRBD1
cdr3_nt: TGTGCCAGCAGCGCCGACAGGGGATCGGTAGCTAACTATGGCTACACCTTC
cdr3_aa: CASSADRGSVANYGYTF

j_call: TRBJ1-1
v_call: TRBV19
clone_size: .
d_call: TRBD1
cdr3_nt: TGTGCCAGTAAGCCTCAGGGGGCGCGATCGTTGGACACTGAAGCTTTCTTT
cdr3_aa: CASKPQGARSLDTEAFF

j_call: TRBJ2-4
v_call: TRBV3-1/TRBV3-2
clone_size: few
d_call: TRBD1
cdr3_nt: TGTGCCAGCAGCCCGCAGGGGGCCGGCAAAAACATTCAGTACTTC
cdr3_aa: CASSPQGAGKNIQYF

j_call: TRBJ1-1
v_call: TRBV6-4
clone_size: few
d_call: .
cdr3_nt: TGTGCCAGCAGTGACTCAGGCAGGGGAAGCACTGAAGCTTTCTTT
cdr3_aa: CASSDSGRGSTEAFF

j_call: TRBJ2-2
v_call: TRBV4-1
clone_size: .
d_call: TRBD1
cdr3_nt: TGCGCCAGCAGCCAAGCACCGGGACAGGGGACTGCTGCGAACACCGGGGAGCTGTTTTTT
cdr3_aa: CASSQAPGQGTAANTGELFF

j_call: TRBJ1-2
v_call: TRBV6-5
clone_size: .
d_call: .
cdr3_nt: TGTGCCAGCAGTTTCGGTCGTGTGGGGGCGCCTTACGGCTACACCTTC
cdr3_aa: CASSFGRVGAPYGYTF

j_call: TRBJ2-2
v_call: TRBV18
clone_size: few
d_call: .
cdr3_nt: TGTGCCAGCTCACCAGAAACGAACACCGGGGAGCTGTTTTTT
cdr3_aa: CASSPETNTGELFF

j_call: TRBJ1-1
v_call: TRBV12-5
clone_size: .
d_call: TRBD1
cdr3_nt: TGTGCTAGTGGTTTGGTACAGGGGAGGGGCACTGAAGCTTTCTTT
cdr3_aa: CASGLVQGRGTEAFF

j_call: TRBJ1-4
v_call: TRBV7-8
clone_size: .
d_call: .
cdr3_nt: TGTGCCAGCAGCCTAAAAATAAGGACCCTCGGCGGGGGTGAAAAACTGTTTTTT
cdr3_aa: CASSLKIRTLGGGEKLFF

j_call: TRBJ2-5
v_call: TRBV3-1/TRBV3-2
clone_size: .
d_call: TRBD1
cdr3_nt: TGTGCCAGCAGTTCCCGGGACAGGACACTTCAAGAGACCCAGTACTTC
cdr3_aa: CASSSRDRTLQETQYF

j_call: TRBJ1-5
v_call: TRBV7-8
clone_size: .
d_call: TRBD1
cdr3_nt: TGTGCCAGCAGCTTAGGGGCAGGGGGCAGGCAGCCCCAGCATTTT
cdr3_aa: CASSLGAGGRQPQHF

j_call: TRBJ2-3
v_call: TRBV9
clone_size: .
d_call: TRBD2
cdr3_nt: TGTGCCAGCAGCGGGGGTTTAGCGGGGGGGACAGATACGCAGTATTTT
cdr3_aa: CASSGGLAGGTDTQYF

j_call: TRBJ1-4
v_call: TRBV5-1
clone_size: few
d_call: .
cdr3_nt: TGCGCCAGCAGCTTGGCCGGGCCCCTCAGTGAAAAACTGTTTTTT
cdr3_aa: CASSLAGPLSEKLFF

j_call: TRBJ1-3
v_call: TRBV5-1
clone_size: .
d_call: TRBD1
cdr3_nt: TGCGCCAGCACCGAAGGGACAGGGGTCAACACCATATATTTT
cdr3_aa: CASTEGTGVNTIYF

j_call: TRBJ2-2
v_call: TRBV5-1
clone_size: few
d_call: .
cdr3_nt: TGCGCCAGCAGCTTAGCCAGTGCAATCACCGGGGAGCTGTTTTTT
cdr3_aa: CASSLASAITGELFF

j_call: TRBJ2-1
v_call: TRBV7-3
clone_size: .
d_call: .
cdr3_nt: TGTGCCAGCAGCCCGGACAGCTCGTCCTACAATGAGCAGTTCTTC
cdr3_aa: CASSPDSSSYNEQFF

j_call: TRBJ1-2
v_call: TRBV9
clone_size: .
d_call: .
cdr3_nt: TGTGCCAGCAGCGTAGGACCAGCTAACTATGGCTACACCTTC
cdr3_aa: CASSVGPANYGYTF

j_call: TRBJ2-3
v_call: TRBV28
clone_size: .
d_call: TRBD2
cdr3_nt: TGTGCCAGCAGTTCGGGGGGAGAGGTCGCAGATACGCAGTATTTT
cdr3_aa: CASSSGGEVADTQYF

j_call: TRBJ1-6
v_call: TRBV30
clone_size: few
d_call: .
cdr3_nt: TGTGCCTTGACGGATACAGGGAGCTCCTATAATTCACCCCTCCACTTT
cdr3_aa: CALTDTGSSYNSPLHF

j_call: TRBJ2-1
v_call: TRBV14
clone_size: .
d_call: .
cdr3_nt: TGTGCCAGCAGCCGACAAGGGGCACGGCAAGCGTTCTTC
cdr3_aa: CASSRQGARQAFF

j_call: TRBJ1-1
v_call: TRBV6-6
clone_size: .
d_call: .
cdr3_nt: TGTGCCACCAACCCGGTCGGAATGAACACTGAAGCTTTCTTT
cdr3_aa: CATNPVGMNTEAFF

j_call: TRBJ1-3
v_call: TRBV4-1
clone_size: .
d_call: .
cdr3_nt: TGCGCCAGCAGCCAAGGGGCGGACTCTGGAAACACCATATATTTT
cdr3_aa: CASSQGADSGNTIYF

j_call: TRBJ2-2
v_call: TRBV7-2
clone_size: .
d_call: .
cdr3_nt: TGTGCCAGCAGCCGGGCGATCAGCTCCGAAAAGACCGGGGAGCTGTTTTTT
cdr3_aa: CASSRAISSEKTGELFF

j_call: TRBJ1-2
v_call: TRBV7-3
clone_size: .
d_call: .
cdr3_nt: TGTGCCAGCGCTCCTAGGGCAGAGAGCTATGGCTACACCTTC
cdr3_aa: CASAPRAESYGYTF

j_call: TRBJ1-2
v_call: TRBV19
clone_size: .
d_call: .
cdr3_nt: TGTGCCAGTAGTGACGGCCACCGGTATGGCTACACCTTC
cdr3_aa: CASSDGHRYGYTF

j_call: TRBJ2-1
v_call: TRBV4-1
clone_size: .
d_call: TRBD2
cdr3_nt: TGCGCCAGCAGCCAACTAGCGGGGGACTACAATGAGCAGTTCTTC
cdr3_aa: CASSQLAGDYNEQFF

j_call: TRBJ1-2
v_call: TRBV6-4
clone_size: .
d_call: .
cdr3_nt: TGTGCCAGCAGTGCGGGGCGTGGCTACACCTTC
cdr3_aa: CASSAGRGYTF

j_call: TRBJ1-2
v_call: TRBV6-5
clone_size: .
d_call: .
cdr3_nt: TGTGCCAGCAGGGGGGGGGCAGGAAGAGACTATGGCTACACCTTC
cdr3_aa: CASRGGAGRDYGYTF

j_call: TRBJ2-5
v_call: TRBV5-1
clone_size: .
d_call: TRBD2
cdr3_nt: TGCGCCAGCAGCTTGTCGGGGGGCCAAGAGACCCAGTACTTC
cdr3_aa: CASSLSGGQETQYF

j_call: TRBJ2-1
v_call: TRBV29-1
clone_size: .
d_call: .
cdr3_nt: TGCAGCTCTCGGCAGGGCCAGGATGAGCAGTTCTTC
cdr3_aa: CSSRQGQDEQFF